The 7 T cell receptor beta chains listed next were all sequenced from one sample in a study of beta chain features in type 1 diabetes. The entirety of the isolated RNA underwent reverse transcription, so expressed TCRB transcripts were sequenced. Generated by immunoSEQ multiplex PCR, the TCRdb table keeps only in-frame clones and is missing some. Among around 450,000 clones listed, roughly an eighth were seen once. Sample: naive CD4+ T cells from blood. These receptors were obtained from a woman younger than 35 in good health.

This clone has a handful of counts. The chain employs TRBV4-3 and TRBJ2-3; D may be TRBD2 (6 bases). Trimming stripped 6 bases from V and 6 bases from J, with 13 bases between. Per the germline V gene, CDR1 is LGHNA and CDR2 is YSLEER. The CDR3 is 13 residues long. CDR3 loop: CASRGPRGDTQYF. Here the CDR3 DNA reads TGCGCCAGCAGGGGGCCTCGGGGGGATACGCAGTATTTT.

CDR3 region: CASSEYSGGARETQYF. Here the CDR3 DNA reads TGTGCCAGCAGCGAATATAGCGGGGGGGCTCGAGAGACCCAGTACTTC. The chain joins TRBV9 to TRBJ2-5; 11 bases align to TRBD2. Germline V gene sequence: CDR1 SGDLS, CDR2 YYNGEE. The CDR3 spans 16 residues. Trimming cost V 3 bases and J 4 bases; bases outside gene matches: 8.

V is TRBV25-1 and J is TRBJ1-1; 7 bases are shared with TRBD1. The CDR3 runs to 15 residues. V lost 3 bases, J lost 1 base, and 5 bases stayed unmatched. The germline V gene has CDR1 MGHDK and CDR2 SYGVNS. The CDR3 protein is CASSDFRTGNTEAFF. CDR3 DNA sequence: TGTGCCAGCAGTGATTTCCGGACAGGGAACACTGAAGCTTTCTTT.

This sequence joins TRBV18 and TRBJ2-7; no clear D gene. The CDR3 sequence is 15 residues long. CDR1 and CDR2 (germline): KGHSH, LQKENI. The V gene lost 3 bases and the J gene lost 0 bases, with 12 bases spanning the gap. The CDR3 is CASSPVVRSSYEQYF. In DNA, the CDR3 is TGTGCCAGCTCACCCGTGGTCAGGAGCTCCTACGAGCAGTACTTC.

The V gene is TRBV7-9, the J gene TRBJ2-5; D is unclear. This CDR3 has 10 residues. CDR1 and CDR2 from the germline V gene are SEHNR and FQNEAQ (reference sequence). Between the trimmed V and J ends, which lost 8 bases and 5 bases, there was a span of 6 bases. Here the CDR3 reads CASAAETQYF. The CDR3 region has the DNA TGTGCCAGCGCTGCGGAGACCCAGTACTTC.

A note on this clone: A junction end diverges from the germline sequence, so it may reflect a read error. The chain carries TRBV30 and TRBJ1-2, with 8 nucleotides matching TRBD1. This CDR3 is built from 10 residues. Germline assignment: CDR1 GTSNPN and CDR2 SVGIG (reference sequence). CDR3 protein: CACSAGTGTF. The CDR3 DNA follows: TGTGCCTGCAGTGCCGGGACAGGTACCTTC.

J is TRBJ2-4 and V is TRBV9; possibly TRBD2 for D (5 bases). CDR1 and CDR2 from the germline V gene are SGDLS and YYNGEE. V dropped 0 bases and J dropped 7 bases, with 14 bases sitting between them. CDR3 length: 15 residues. The CDR3 spells CASSVEGQSGNIQYF. CDR3 sequence (DNA): TGTGCCAGCAGCGTAGAAGGGCAGTCGGGGAACATTCAGTACTTC.